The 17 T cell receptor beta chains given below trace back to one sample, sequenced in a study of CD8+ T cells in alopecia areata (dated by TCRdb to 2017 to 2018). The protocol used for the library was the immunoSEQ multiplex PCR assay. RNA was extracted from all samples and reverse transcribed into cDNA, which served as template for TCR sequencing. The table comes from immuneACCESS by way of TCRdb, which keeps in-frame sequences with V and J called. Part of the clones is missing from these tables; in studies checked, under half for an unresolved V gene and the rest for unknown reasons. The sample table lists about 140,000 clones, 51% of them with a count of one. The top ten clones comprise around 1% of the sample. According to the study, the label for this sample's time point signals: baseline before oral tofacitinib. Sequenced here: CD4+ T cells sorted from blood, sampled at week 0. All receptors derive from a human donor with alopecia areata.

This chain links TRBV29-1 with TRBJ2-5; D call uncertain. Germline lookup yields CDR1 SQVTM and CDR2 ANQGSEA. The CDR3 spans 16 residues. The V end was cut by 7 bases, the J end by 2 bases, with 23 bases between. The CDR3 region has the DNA TGCAGCGCCCGAACCGCCCGGACGGACCTTCAAGAGACCCAGTACTTC. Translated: CSARTARTDLQETQYF.

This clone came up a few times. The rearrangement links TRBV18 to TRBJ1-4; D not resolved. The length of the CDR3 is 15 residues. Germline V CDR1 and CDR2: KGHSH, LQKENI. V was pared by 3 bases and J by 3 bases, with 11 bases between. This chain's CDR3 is CASSPVGSANEKLFF. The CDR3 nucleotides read TGTGCCAGCTCACCGGTCGGGTCGGCTAATGAAAAACTGTTTTTT.

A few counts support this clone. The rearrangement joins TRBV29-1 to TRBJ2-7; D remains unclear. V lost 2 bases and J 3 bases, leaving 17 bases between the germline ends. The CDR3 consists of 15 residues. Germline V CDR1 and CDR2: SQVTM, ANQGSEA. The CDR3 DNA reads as TGCAGCGTTGAAAAAAATAGCCCTCCCCACTACGAGCAGTACTTC. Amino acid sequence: CSVEKNSPPHYEQYF.

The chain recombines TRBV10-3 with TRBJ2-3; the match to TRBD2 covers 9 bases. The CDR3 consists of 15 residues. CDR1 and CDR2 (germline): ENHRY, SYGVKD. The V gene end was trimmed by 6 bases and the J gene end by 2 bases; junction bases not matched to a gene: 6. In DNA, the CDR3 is TGTGCCATCAGGGGAGCGGGAGGACACACAGATACGCAGTATTTT. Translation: CAIRGAGGHTDTQYF.

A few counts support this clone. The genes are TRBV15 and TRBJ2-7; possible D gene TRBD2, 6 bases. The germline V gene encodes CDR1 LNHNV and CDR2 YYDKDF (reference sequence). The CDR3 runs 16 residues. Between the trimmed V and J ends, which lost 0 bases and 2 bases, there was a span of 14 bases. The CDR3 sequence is CATSRDSQAGTYEQYF. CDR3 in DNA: TGTGCCACCAGCAGAGATTCTCAGGCGGGAACCTACGAGCAGTACTTC.

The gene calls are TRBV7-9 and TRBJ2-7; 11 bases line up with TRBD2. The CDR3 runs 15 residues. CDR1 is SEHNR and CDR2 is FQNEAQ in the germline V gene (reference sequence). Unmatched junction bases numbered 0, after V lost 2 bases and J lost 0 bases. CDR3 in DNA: TGTGCCAGCAGCTTAACTAGCGGGAGCTCCTACGAGCAGTACTTC. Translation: CASSLTSGSSYEQYF. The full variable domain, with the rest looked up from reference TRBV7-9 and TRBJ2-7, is DTGVSQNPRHKITKRGQNVTFRCDPISEHNRLYWYRQTLGQGPEFLTYFQNEAQLEKSRLLSDRFSAERPKGSFSTLEIQRTEQGDSAMYLCASSLTSGSSYEQYFGPGTRLTVT.

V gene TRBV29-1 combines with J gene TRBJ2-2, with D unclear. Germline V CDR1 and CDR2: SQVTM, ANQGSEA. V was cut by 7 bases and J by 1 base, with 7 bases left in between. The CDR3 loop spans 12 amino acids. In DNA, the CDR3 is TGCAGCGCAGGCCTGAACACCGGGGAGCTGTTTTTT. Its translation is CSAGLNTGELFF.

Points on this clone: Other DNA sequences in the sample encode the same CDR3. CDR3 sequence reads: CSASGEETQYF. The CDR3, as DNA: TGCAGTGCTAGCGGGGAAGAGACCCAGTACTTC. This sequence joins TRBV20-1 and TRBJ2-5; weak D call: TRBD2 (5 bases). Looked up from germline, CDR1 is DFQATT and CDR2 is SNEGSKA (reference sequence). V dropped 3 bases and J dropped 3 bases, with 5 bases sitting between them. The CDR3 has 11 residues.

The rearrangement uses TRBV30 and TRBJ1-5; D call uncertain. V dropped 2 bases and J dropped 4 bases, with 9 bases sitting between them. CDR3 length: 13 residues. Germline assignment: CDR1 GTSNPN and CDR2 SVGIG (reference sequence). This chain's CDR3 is CAWSLRENQPQHF. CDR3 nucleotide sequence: TGTGCCTGGAGTTTGAGGGAAAATCAGCCCCAGCATTTT.

The CDR3 nucleotides read TGTGCCAGCAGTACCGTTTGGGGGGAGGGCAATCAGCCCCAGCATTTT. The encoded protein is CASSTVWGEGNQPQHF. The gene calls are TRBV28 and TRBJ1-5; D possibly corresponds to TRBD1 (5 bases). The CDR3 length is 16 residues. CDR1 MDHEN and CDR2 SYDVKM come from the germline V gene. V shed 5 bases and J shed 2 bases, with 16 bases lying between them.

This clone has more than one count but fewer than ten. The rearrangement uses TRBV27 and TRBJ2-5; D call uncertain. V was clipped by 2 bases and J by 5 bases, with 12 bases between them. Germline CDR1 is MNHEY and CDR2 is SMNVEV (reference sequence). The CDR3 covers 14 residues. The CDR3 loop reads CASSLNSQGETQYF. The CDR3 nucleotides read TGTGCCAGCAGTTTAAACTCCCAAGGGGAGACCCAGTACTTC.

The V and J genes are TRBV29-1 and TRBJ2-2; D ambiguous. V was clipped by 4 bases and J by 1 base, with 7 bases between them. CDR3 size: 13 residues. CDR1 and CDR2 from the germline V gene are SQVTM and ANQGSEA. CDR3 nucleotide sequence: TGCAGCGTTGTCTCGGAGAACACCGGGGAGCTGTTTTTT. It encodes CSVVSENTGELFF.

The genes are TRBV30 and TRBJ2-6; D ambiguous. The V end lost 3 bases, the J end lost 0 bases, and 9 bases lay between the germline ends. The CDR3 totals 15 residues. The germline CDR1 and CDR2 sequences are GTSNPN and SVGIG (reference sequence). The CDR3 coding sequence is TGTGCCTGGAGCACGACCCACTCTGGGGCCAACGTCCTGACTTTC. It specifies CAWSTTHSGANVLTF.

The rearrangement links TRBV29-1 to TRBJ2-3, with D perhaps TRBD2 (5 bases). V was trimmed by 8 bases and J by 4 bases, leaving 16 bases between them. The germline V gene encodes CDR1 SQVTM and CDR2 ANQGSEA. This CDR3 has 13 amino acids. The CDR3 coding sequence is TGCAGCATAACTAGTTGGATTTCAGATACGCAGTATTTT. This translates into CSITSWISDTQYF.

Here the CDR3 reads CATRAEDFYEQYF. DNA for the CDR3: TGTGCCACCCGAGCAGAGGACTTCTACGAGCAGTACTTC. The chain is built from TRBV25-1 and TRBJ2-7; the D gene is possibly TRBD2 (5 bases). The CDR3 length is 13 residues. The germline gives CDR1 MGHDK, CDR2 SYGVNS. V shed 10 bases and J shed 3 bases, with 16 bases lying between them.

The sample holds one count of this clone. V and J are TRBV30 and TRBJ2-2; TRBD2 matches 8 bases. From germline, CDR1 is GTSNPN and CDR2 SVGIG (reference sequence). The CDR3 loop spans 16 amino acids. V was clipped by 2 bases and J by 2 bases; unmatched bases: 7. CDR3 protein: CAWSLPAGGNTGELFF. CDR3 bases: TGTGCCTGGAGTCTACCGGCGGGAGGCAACACCGGGGAGCTGTTTTTT.

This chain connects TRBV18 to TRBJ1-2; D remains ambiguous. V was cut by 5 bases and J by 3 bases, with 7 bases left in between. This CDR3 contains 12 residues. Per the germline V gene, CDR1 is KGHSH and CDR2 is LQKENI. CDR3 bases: TGTGCCAGCTCAAAGTCAGACTATGGCTACACCTTC. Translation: CASSKSDYGYTF.